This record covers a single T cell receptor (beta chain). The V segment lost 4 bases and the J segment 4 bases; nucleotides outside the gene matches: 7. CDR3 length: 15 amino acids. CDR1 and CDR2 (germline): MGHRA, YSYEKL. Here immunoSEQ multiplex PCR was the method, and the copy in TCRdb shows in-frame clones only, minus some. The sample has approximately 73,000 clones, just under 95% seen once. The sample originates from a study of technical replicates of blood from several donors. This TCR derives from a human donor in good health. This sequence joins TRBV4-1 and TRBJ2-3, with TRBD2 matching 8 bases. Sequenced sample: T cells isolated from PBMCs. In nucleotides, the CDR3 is TGCGCCAGCAGCCCAAGCGGGGGAGCCCCAGATACGCAGTATTTT. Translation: CASSPSGGAPDTQYF.